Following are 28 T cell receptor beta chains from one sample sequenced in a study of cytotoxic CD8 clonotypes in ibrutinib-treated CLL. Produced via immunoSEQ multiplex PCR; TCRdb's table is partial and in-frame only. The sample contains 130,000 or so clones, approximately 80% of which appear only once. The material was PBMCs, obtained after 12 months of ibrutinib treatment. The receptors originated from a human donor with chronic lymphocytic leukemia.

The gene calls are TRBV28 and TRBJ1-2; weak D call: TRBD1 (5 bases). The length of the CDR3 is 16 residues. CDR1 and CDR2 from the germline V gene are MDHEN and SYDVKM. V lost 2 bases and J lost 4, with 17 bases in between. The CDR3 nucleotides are TGTGCCAGCAGTTTACTGCCCCTGGCAGGGTCCTATGGCTACACCTTC. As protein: CASSLLPLAGSYGYTF.

CDR3 sequence: CASEIQRPGRQQFF. The CDR3 nucleotides read TGCGCCAGCGAGATACAAAGGCCGGGACGCCAGCAGTTCTTC. The rearrangement uses TRBV10-1 and TRBJ2-1; D is tentatively TRBD1 or TRBD2 (5 bases each). Germline V lookup: CDR1 WNHNN, CDR2 SYGVQD (reference sequence). Trimming left V 8 bases short and J 11 bases short, with 22 bases between. This CDR3 is built from 14 residues.

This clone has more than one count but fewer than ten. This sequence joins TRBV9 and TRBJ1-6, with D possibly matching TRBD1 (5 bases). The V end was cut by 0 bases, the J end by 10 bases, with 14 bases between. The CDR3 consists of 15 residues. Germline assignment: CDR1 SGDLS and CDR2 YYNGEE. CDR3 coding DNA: TGTGCCAGCAGCGTAGTGGAAGGGACCAACTCACCCCTCCACTTT. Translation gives CASSVVEGTNSPLHF.

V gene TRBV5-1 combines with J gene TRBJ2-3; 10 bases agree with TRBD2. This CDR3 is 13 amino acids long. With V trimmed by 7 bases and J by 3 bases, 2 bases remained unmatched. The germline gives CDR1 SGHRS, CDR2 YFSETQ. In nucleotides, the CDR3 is TGCGCCAGCCAGCGGGAGGGAACAGATACGCAGTATTTT. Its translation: CASQREGTDTQYF.

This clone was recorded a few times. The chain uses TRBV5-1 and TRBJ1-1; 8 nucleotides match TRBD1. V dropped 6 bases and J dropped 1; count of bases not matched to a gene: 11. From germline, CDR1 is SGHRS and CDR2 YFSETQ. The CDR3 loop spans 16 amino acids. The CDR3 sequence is CASTLWGGQGNTEAFF. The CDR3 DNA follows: TGCGCCAGCACCCTTTGGGGCGGACAGGGGAACACTGAAGCTTTCTTT.

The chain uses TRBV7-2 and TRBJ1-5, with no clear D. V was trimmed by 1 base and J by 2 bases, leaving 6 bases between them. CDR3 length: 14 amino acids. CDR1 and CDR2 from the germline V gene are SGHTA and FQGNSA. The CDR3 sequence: CASSLGGGNQPQHF. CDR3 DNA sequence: TGTGCCAGCAGCTTAGGGGGAGGCAATCAGCCCCAGCATTTT.

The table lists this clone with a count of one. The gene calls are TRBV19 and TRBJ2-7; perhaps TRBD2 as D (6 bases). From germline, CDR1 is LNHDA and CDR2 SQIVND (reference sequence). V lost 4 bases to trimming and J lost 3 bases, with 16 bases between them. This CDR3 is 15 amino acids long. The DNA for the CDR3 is TGTGCCAGTAGTACCGGGGACTTTTTATACTACGAGCAGTACTTC. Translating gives CASSTGDFLYYEQYF.

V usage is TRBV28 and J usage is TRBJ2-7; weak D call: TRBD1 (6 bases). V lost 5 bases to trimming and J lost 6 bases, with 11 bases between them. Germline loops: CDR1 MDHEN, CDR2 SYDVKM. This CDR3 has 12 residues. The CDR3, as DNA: TGTGCCAGCAGTCAAGGGACATTCGAGCAGTACTTC. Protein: CASSQGTFEQYF.

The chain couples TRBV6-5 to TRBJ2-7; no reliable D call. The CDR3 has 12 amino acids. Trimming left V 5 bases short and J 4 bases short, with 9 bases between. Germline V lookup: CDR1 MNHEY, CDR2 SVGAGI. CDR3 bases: TGTGCCAGCAGTCTCCCTTCTTACGAGCAGTACTTC. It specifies CASSLPSYEQYF.

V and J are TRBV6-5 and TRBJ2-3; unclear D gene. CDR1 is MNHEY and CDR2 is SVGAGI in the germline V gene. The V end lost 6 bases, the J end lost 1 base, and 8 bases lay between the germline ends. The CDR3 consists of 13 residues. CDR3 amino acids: CASRIVGTDTQYF. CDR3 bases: TGTGCCAGCAGGATCGTGGGCACAGATACGCAGTATTTT.

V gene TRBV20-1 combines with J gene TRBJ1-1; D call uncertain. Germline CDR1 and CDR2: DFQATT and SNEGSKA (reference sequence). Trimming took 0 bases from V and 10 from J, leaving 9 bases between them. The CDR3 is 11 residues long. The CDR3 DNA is TGCAGTGCTAGAGATCTCCGGGGAGCTTTCTTT. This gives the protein CSARDLRGAFF.

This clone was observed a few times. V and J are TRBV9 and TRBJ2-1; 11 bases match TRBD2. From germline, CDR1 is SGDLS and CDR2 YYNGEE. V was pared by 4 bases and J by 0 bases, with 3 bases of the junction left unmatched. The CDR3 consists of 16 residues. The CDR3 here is CASSLAGGNSYNEQFF. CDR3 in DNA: TGTGCCAGCAGCCTAGCGGGAGGAAACTCCTACAATGAGCAGTTCTTC. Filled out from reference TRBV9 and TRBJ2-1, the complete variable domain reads DSGVTQTPKHLITATGQRVTLRCSPRSGDLSVYWYQQSLDQGLQFLIQYYNGEERAKGNILERFSAQQFPDLHSELNLSSLELGDSALYFCASSLAGGNSYNEQFFGPGTRLTVL.

The CDR3 DNA is TGCGCCAGCAGCCTGGACACCACTTACGAGCAGTACTTC. Translated, it gives CASSLDTTYEQYF. V and J are TRBV5-1 and TRBJ2-7, with D possibly matching TRBD1 (5 bases). V gave up 4 bases and J gave up 4 bases, with 12 bases separating them. The CDR3 length is 13 residues. CDR1 and CDR2 (germline): SGHRS, YFSETQ. Variable domain in full (rest from reference TRBV5-1 and TRBJ2-7): KAGVTQTPRYLIKTRGQQVTLSCSPISGHRSVSWYQQTPGQGLQFLFEYFSETQRNKGNFPGRFSGRQFSNSRSEMNVSTLELGDSALYLCASSLDTTYEQYFGPGTRLTVT.

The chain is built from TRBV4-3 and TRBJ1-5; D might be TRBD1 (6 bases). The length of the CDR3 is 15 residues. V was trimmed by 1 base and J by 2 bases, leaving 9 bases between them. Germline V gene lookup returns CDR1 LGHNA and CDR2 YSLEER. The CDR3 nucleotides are TGCGCCAGCAGCCAAGCAAACAGGGGCAATCAGCCCCAGCATTTT. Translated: CASSQANRGNQPQHF.

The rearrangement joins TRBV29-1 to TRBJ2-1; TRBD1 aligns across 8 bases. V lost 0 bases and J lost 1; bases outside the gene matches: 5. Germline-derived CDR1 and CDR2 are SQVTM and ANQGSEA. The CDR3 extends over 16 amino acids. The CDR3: CSVEDPTGGSYNEQFF. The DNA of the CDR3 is TGCAGCGTTGAAGACCCCACAGGGGGTTCCTACAATGAGCAGTTCTTC.

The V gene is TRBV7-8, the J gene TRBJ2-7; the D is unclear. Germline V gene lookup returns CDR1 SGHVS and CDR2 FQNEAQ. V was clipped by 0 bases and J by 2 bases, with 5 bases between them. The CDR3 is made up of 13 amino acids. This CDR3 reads CASSLASTYEQYF. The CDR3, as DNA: TGTGCCAGCAGCTTAGCGTCAACCTACGAGCAGTACTTC.

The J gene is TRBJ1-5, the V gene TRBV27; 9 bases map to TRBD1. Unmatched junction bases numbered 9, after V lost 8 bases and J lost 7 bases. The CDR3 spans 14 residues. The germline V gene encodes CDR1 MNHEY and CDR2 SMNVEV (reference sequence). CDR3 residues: CASRPTGGSQPQHF. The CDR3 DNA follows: TGTGCCAGCCGACCCACAGGGGGCAGCCAGCCCCAGCATTTT.

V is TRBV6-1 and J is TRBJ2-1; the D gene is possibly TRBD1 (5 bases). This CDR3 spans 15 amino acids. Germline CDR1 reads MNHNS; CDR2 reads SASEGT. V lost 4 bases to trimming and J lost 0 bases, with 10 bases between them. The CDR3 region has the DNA TGTGCCAGCAGTGCACAGGTAAGCTCCTACAATGAGCAGTTCTTC. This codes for CASSAQVSSYNEQFF.

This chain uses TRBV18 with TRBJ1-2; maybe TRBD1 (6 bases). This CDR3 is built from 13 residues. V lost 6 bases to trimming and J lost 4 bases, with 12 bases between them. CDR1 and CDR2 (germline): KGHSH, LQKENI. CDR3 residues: CASSPDSGYGYTF. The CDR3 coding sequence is TGTGCCAGCTCGCCGGACAGTGGCTATGGCTACACCTTC. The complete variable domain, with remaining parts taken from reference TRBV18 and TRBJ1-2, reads NAGVMQNPRHLVRRRGQEARLRCSPMKGHSHVYWYRQLPEEGLKFMVYLQKENIIDESGMPKERFSAEFPKEGPSILRIQQVVRGDSAAYFCASSPDSGYGYTFGSGTRLTVV.

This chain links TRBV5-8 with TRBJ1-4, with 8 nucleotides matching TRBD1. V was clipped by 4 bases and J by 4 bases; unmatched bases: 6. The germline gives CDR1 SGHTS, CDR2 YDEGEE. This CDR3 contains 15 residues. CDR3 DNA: TGTGCCAGCAGCCCAGGGGGCGGGGGTAATGAAAAACTGTTTTTT. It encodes CASSPGGGGNEKLFF.

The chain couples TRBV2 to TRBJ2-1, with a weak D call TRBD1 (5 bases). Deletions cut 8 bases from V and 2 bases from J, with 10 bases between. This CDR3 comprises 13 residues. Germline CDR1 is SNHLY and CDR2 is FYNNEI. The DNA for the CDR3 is TGTGCCAGCTGTTGGGGCACCTACAATGAGCAGTTCTTC. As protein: CASCWGTYNEQFF.

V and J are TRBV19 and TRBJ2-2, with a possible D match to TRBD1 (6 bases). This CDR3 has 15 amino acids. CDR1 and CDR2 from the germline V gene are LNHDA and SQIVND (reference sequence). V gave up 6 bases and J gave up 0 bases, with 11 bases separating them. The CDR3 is CASRRQGPNTGELFF. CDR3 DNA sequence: TGTGCCAGTAGACGGCAGGGGCCGAACACCGGGGAGCTGTTTTTT.

The CDR3 protein is CASSQSSTGELFF. The CDR3 DNA reads TGCGCCAGCAGCCAATCTTCCACCGGGGAGCTGTTTTTT. The chain joins TRBV4-1 to TRBJ2-2; D not resolved. The CDR3 length is 13 residues. V lost 2 bases to trimming and J lost 4 bases, with 5 bases between them. Germline V gene sequence: CDR1 MGHRA, CDR2 YSYEKL.

For the CDR3, the DNA is TGTGCCAGCAGCTTATCGGGACAGGGGGCGCAGGCTAACTATGGCTACACCTTC. Its translation is CASSLSGQGAQANYGYTF. The rearrangement uses TRBV7-9 and TRBJ1-2; 12 bases agree with TRBD1. The CDR3 is 18 amino acids. The germline gives CDR1 SEHNR, CDR2 FQNEAQ (reference sequence). With 2 bases clipped from V and 0 bases from J, the junction kept 7 bases outside the gene matches.

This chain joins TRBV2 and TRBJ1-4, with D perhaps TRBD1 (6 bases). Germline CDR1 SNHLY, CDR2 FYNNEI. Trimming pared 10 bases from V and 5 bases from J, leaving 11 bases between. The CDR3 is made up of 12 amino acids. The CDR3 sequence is CAKRQGNEKLFF. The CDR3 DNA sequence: TGTGCCAAACGGCAGGGGAATGAAAAACTGTTTTTT.

Here the CDR3 DNA reads TGTGCCAGCTCACCAAGGGGGGCCCCATGGGGCTACACCTTC. It yields the protein CASSPRGAPWGYTF. The chain carries TRBV18 and TRBJ1-2, with D tentatively TRBD1 (6 bases). Trimming shortened V by 2 bases and J by 8 bases, and 15 bases separated the two germline ends. The CDR3 consists of 14 residues. Germline values: CDR1 KGHSH, CDR2 LQKENI.

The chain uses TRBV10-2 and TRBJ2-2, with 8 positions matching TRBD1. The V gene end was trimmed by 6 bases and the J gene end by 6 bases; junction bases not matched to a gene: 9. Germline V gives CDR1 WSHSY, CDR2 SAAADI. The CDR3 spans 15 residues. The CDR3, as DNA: TGCGCCAGCAGCGGTCTAGACAGGGGTCCCGGGGAGCTGTTTTTT. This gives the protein CASSGLDRGPGELFF.

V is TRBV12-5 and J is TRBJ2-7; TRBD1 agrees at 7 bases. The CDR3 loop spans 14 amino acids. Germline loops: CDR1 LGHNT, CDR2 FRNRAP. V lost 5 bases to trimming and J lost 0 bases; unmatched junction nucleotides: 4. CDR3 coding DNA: TGTGCTAGTGGTCGGGGACAGAACTCCTACGAGCAGTACTTC. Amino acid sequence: CASGRGQNSYEQYF.